These 6 T cell receptor beta chains were sequenced from one sample in a study of control samples from healthy donors and cancer patients. The protocol was immunoSEQ multiplex PCR, while the TCRdb copy is restricted to in-frame clones and leaves out a portion. The sample holds roughly 190,000 clones; about 89% are singletons and the top ten take about 1.7%. The sample taken for sequencing was blood. Source of these receptors: a man aged 30 to 39 in good health.

CDR3 residues: CASSFGGTGSSYEQYF. The CDR3 DNA is TGCGCCAGCAGCTTCGGAGGGACAGGGAGCTCCTACGAGCAGTACTTC. The rearrangement links TRBV4-1 to TRBJ2-7, with 9 bases that match TRBD1. This CDR3 has 16 amino acids. In germline, CDR1 is MGHRA, CDR2 YSYEKL. J lost 0 bases, V lost 5 bases, and 8 bases had no gene match.

J is TRBJ1-5 and V is TRBV5-6; TRBD1 is a possible D gene (6 bases). V shed 3 bases and J shed 5 bases, with 12 bases lying between them. Germline V gene lookup returns CDR1 SGHDT and CDR2 YYEEEE. The CDR3 is made up of 14 amino acids. The CDR3: CASSYGGTYQPQHF. CDR3 coding DNA: TGTGCCAGCAGCTATGGAGGGACATATCAGCCCCAGCATTTT. Complete variable domain (other parts from reference TRBV5-6 and TRBJ1-5): DAGVTQSPTHLIKTRGQQVTLRCSPKSGHDTVSWYQQALGQGPQFIFQYYEEEERQRGNFPDRFSGHQFPNYSSELNVNALLLGDSALYLCASSYGGTYQPQHFGDGTRLSIL.

The J gene is TRBJ1-1, the V gene TRBV6-5; D might be TRBD1 (6 bases). CDR3 length equals 12 residues. Germline assignment: CDR1 MNHEY and CDR2 SVGAGI. V was trimmed by 8 bases and J by 4 bases, leaving 11 bases between them. In DNA, the CDR3 is TGTGCCAGCCTTAGGGGGGGCACTGAAGCTTTCTTT. This codes for CASLRGGTEAFF.

This rearrangement joins TRBV5-1 to TRBJ2-5; 7 nucleotides match TRBD1. Germline trimming cut 4 bases from V and 2 bases from J; bases unmatched to any gene: 5. The germline CDR1 and CDR2 sequences are SGHRS and YFSETQ. This CDR3 is 14 amino acids long. CDR3: CASSPGTEQETQYF. CDR3 nucleotides: TGCGCCAGCAGCCCAGGGACAGAACAAGAGACCCAGTACTTC.

The V and J genes are TRBV30 and TRBJ2-7; TRBD2 matches at 8 bases. The length of the CDR3 is 14 residues. V shed 0 bases, J shed 4 bases, and the junction held 5 bases outside the gene matches. Germline CDR1 and CDR2: GTSNPN and SVGIG (reference sequence). CDR3 amino acids: CAWSVHGGAYEQYF. Written as DNA, the CDR3 is TGTGCCTGGAGTGTACACGGGGGGGCGTACGAGCAGTACTTC.

This chain uses TRBV6-5 with TRBJ1-5, with D unclear. The V gene's germline CDR1 is MNHEY and CDR2 SVGAGI. V gave up 8 bases and J gave up 9 bases, with 17 bases separating them. The CDR3 is 13 amino acids. CDR3 region: CASDFRDERPQHF. DNA of the CDR3: TGTGCCAGCGACTTTAGGGATGAACGGCCCCAGCATTTT.